This T cell receptor beta chain derives from a study of control samples from healthy donors and cancer patients. Produced via immunoSEQ multiplex PCR; TCRdb's table is partial and in-frame only. This sample has roughly 450,000 clones; around 90% occur once, and the top ten carry 5% to 8%. This CDR3 has 14 amino acids. Germline CDR1 reads GTSNPN; CDR2 reads SVGIG (reference sequence). Trimming took off 1 base at V and 8 bases at J, with 12 bases between the two ends. This sequence was found in a man aged 40-49 years with head and neck cancer. Specimen: PBMCs. The chain recombines TRBV30 with TRBJ1-6; no firm D call. This CDR3 is CAWSGRAIDSPLHF. The CDR3 DNA is TGTGCCTGGAGTGGGCGAGCGATTGATTCACCCCTCCACTTT.